This TCR beta chain is from a study of shared clonotypes between healthy human individuals. Original processing methods: Owing to the provision of junction-only sequences devoid of quality scores by immunoSEQ, filtering differed. Clones were sequenced by immunoSEQ multiplex PCR, and TCRdb holds only the in-frame ones, with some missing. From that table come the V and J calls and clone size; the DNA was used to work out D and trimming. The data hold some 2,000,000 clones, with approximately 94% observed a single time. The source material was naive CD4+ T cells sorted from blood. The subset here: CD45RA+ positively selected. This clonotype originated in a man aged 18 to 29 in good health.

DNA for the CDR3: TGTGCCAGCAGCTTACTTTTGAGCCTCGGGACGAGAGACACTGAAGCTTTCTTT. As protein: CASSLLLSLGTRDTEAFF. The J gene is TRBJ1-1, the V gene TRBV7-9; D might be TRBD1 (5 bases). Germline V gene sequence: CDR1 SEHNR, CDR2 FQNEAQ (reference sequence). With 2 bases removed from V and 3 bases from J, the gap between germline ends came to 22 bases. The CDR3 is made up of 18 amino acids.